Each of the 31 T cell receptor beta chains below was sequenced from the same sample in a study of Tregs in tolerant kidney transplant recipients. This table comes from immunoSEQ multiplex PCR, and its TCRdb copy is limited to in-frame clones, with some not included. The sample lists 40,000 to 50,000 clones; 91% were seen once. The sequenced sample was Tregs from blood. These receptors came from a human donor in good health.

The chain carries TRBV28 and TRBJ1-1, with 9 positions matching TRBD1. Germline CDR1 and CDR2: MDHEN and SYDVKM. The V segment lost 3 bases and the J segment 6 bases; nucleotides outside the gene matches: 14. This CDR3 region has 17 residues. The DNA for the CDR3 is TGTGCCAGCAGTTTGATAATTGCGGGGGACAGGGTTTCTGAAGCTTTCTTT. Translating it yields CASSLIIAGDRVSEAFF.

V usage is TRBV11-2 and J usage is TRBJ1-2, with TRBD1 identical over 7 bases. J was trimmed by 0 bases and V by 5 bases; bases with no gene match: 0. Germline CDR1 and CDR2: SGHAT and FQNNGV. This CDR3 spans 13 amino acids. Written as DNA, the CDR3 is TGTGCCAGCAGCCAGGGGGCTAACTATGGCTACACCTTC. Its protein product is CASSQGANYGYTF.

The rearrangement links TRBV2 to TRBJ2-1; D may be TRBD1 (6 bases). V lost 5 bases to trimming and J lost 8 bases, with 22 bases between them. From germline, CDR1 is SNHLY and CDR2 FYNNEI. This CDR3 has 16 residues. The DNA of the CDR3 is TGTGCCAGCAGTTACCCTGGGGACATCACACGTGATGAGCAGTTCTTC. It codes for CASSYPGDITRDEQFF.

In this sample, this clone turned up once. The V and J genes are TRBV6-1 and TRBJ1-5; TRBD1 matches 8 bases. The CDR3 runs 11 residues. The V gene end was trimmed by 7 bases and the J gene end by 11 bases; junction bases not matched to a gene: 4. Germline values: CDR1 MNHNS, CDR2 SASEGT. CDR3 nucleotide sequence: TGTGCCAGCAACAGGGGGTATGCCCAGCATTTT. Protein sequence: CASNRGYAQHF.

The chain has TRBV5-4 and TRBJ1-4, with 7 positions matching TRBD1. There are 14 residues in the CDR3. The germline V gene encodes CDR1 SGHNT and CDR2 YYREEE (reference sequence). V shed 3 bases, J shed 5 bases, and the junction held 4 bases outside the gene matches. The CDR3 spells CASSWDSQNEKLFF. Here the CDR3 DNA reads TGTGCCAGCAGCTGGGACAGCCAAAATGAAAAACTGTTTTTT.

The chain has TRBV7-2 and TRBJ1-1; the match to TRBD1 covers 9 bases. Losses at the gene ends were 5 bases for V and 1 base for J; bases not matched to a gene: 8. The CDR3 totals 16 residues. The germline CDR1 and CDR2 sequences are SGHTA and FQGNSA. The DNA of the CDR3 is TGTGCCAGCAGCCCACCGGGACAGGGTACGAACACTGAAGCTTTCTTT. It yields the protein CASSPPGQGTNTEAFF.

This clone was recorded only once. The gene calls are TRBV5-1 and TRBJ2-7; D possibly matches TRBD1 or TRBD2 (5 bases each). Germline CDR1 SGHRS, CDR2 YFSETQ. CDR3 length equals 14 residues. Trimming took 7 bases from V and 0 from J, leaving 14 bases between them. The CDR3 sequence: CASGPGTASYEQYF. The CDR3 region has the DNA TGCGCCAGCGGGCCCGGGACGGCCTCCTACGAGCAGTACTTC.

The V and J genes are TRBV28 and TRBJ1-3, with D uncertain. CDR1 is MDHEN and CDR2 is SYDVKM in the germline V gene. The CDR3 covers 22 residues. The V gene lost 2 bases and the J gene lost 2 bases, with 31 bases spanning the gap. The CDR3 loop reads CASSLPLLRKMGAPTPGNTIYF. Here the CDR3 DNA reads TGTGCCAGCAGTTTACCCCTCCTTCGGAAAATGGGAGCTCCTACCCCTGGAAACACCATATATTTT.

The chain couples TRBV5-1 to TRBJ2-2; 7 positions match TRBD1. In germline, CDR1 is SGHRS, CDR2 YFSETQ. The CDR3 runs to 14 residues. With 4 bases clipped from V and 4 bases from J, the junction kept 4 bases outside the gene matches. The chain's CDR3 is CASSVGQITGELFF. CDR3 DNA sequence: TGCGCCAGCAGCGTGGGACAGATCACCGGGGAGCTGTTTTTT.

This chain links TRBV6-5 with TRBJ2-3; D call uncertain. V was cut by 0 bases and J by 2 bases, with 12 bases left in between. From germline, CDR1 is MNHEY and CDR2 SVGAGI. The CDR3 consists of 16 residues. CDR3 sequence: CASSYSPSFNTDTQYF. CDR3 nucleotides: TGTGCCAGCAGTTACTCTCCGTCTTTCAACACAGATACGCAGTATTTT.

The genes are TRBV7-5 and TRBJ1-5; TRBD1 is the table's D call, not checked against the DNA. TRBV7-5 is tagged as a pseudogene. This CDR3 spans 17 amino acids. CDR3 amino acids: CVRSLTSQGRPNQPQHF. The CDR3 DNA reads TGTGTCAGAAGCTTAACGTCGCAGGGCCGGCCGAATCAGCCCCAGCATTTT.

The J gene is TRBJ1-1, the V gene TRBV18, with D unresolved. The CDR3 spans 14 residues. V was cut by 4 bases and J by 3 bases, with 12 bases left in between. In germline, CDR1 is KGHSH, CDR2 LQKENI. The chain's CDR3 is CASSLTSLDTEAFF. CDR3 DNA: TGTGCCAGCTCACTTACTAGCCTGGACACTGAAGCTTTCTTT.

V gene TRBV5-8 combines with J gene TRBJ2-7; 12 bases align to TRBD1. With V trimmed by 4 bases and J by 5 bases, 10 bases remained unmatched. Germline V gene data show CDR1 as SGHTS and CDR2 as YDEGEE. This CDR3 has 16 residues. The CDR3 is CASSLFFGTGGNEQYF. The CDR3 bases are TGTGCCAGCAGCCTATTCTTTGGGACAGGGGGCAACGAGCAGTACTTC.

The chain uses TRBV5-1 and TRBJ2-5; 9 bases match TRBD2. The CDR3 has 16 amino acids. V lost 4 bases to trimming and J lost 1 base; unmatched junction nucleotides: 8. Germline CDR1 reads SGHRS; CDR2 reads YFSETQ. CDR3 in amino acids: CASSNSGGPSQETQYF. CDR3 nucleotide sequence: TGCGCCAGCAGCAATAGCGGGGGCCCCTCCCAAGAGACCCAGTACTTC. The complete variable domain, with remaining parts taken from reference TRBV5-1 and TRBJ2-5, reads KAGVTQTPRYLIKTRGQQVTLSCSPISGHRSVSWYQQTPGQGLQFLFEYFSETQRNKGNFPGRFSGRQFSNSRSEMNVSTLELGDSALYLCASSNSGGPSQETQYFGPGTRLLVL.

This CDR3 reads CASSQAYYRDDTQYF. CDR3 bases: TGCGCCAGCAGCCAAGCCTACTACAGGGACGATACGCAGTATTTT. This chain connects TRBV4-1 to TRBJ2-3, with D perhaps matching TRBD1 (6 bases). The V gene lost 1 base and the J gene lost 6 bases, with 14 bases spanning the gap. CDR3 length: 15 residues. Germline CDR1 and CDR2: MGHRA and YSYEKL.

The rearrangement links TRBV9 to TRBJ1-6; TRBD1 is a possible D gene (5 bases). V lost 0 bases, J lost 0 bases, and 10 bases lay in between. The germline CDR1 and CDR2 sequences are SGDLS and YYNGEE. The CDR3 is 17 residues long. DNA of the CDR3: TGTGCCAGCAGCGTAGACGGGGGAAGCTCCTATAATTCACCCCTCCACTTT. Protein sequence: CASSVDGGSSYNSPLHF. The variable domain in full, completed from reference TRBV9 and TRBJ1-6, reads DSGVTQTPKHLITATGQRVTLRCSPRSGDLSVYWYQQSLDQGLQFLIQYYNGEERAKGNILERFSAQQFPDLHSELNLSSLELGDSALYFCASSVDGGSSYNSPLHFGNGTRLTVT.

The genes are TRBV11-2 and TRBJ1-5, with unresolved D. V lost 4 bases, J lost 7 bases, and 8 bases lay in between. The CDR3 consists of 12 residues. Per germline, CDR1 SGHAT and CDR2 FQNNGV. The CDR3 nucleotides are TGTGCCAGCAGCTCCTCAGGACAGCCCCAGCATTTT. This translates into CASSSSGQPQHF.

The CDR3 DNA follows: TGCGCCAGCAGTGGCGGGACTAGCGGAAACGACGAGCAGTACTTC. Translation: CASSGGTSGNDEQYF. The V gene is TRBV10-2, the J gene TRBJ2-7; 11 bases match TRBD2. The ends lost 4 bases at V and 5 bases at J; junction bases unmatched: 7. CDR1 is WSHSY, CDR2 SAAADI, per germline. This CDR3 has 15 amino acids.

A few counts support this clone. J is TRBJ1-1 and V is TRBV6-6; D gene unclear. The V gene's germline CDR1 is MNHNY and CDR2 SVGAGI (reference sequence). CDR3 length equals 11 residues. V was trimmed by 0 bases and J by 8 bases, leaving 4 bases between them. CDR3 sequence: CASSYSSEAFF. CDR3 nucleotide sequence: TGTGCCAGCAGTTACTCGTCCGAAGCTTTCTTT.

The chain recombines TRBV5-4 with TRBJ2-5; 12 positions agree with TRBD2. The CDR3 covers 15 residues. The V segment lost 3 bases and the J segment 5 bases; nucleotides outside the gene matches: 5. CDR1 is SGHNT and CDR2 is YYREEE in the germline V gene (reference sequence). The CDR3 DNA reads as TGTGCCAGCAGCTCTAGCGGGAGGGCCGGGGAGACCCAGTACTTC. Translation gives CASSSSGRAGETQYF.

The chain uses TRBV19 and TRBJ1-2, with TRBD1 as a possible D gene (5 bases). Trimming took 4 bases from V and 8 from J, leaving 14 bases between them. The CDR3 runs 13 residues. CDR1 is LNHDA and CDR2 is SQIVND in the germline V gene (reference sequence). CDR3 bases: TGTGCCAGTAGTAGGGGCTCAAAGAGGGGCTACACCTTC. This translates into CASSRGSKRGYTF.

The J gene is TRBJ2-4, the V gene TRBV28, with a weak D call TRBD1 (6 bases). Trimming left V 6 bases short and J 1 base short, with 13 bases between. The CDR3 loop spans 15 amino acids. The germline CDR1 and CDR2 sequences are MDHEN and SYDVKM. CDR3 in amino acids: CASRPTGSAKNIQYF. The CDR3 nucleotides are TGTGCCAGCAGGCCAACAGGGTCGGCCAAAAACATTCAGTACTTC.

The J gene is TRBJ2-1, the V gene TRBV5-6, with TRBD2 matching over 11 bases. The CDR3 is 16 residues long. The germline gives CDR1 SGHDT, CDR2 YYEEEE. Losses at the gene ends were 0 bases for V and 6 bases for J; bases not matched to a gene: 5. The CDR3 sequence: CASSLVGLAARNEQFF. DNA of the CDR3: TGTGCCAGCAGCTTGGTGGGACTAGCGGCGCGCAATGAGCAGTTCTTC.

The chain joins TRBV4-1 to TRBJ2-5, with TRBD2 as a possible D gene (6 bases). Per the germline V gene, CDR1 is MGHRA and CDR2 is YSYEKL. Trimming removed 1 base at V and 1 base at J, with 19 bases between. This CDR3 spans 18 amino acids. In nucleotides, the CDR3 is TGCGCCAGCAGCCAAGGGGCTATGGTCGGGGGATCCCAAGAGACCCAGTACTTC. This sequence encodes CASSQGAMVGGSQETQYF.

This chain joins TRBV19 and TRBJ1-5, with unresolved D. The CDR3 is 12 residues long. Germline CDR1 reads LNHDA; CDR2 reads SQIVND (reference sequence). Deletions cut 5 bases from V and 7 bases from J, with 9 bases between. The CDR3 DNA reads TGTGCCAGTAGTGCGAGGGAACAGCCCCAGCATTTT. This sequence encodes CASSAREQPQHF.

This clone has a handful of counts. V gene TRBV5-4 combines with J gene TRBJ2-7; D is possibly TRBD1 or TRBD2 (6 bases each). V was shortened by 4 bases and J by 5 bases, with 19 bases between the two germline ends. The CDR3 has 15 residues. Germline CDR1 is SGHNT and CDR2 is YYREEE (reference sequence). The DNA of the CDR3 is TGTGCCAGCAGCCCGTTGAGGGGGGAGTACCACGAGCAGTACTTC. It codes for CASSPLRGEYHEQYF. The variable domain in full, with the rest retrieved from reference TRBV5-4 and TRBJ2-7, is ETGVTQSPTHLIKTRGQQVTLRCSSQSGHNTVSWYQQALGQGPQFIFQYYREEENGRGNFPPRFSGLQFPNYSSELNVNALELDDSALYLCASSPLRGEYHEQYFGPGTRLTVT.

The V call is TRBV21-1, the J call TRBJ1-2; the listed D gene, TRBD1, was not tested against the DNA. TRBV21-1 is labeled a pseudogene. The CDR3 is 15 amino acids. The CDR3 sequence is CASSKRQGTNYGYTF. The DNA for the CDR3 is TGTGCCAGCAGCAAACGACAGGGGACTAACTATGGCTACACCTTC.

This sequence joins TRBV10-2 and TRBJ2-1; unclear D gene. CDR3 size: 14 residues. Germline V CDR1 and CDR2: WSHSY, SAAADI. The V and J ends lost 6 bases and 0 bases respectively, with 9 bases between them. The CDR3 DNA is TGCGCCAGCAGCTGGGCGGCCTCCTACAATGAGCAGTTCTTC. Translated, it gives CASSWAASYNEQFF.

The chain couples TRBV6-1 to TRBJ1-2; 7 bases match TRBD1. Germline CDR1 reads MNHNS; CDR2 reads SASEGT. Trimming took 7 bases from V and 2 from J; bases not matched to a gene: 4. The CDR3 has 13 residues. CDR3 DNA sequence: TGTGCCAGCACCCCGACAGGGAACTATGGCTACACCTTC. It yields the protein CASTPTGNYGYTF.

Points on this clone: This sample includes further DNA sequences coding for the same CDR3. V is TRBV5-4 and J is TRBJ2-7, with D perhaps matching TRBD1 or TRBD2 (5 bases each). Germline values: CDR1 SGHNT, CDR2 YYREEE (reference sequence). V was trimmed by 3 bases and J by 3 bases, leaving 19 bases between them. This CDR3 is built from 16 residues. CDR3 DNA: TGTGCCAGCAGCTCAGGTCGGGGCCTCCGTGACTACGAGCAGTACTTC. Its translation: CASSSGRGLRDYEQYF.

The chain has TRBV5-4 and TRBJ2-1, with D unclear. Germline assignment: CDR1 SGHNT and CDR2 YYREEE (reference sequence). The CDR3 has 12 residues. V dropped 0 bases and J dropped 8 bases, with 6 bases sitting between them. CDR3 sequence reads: CASSLVYDEQFF. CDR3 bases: TGTGCCAGCAGCTTGGTATACGATGAGCAGTTCTTC.